Presented here are 3 T cell receptor beta chains from one specimen sequenced in a study of blood T cell repertoires in COVID-19. TCRdb's table, derived via immunoSEQ multiplex PCR, lists solely in-frame clones and lacks some. The sample lists about 130,000 clones, 86% occurring once. The material sequenced was peripheral blood. Receptors were obtained from a human donor in a cohort sampled during active COVID-19.

This chain links TRBV5-4 with TRBJ1-1; perhaps TRBD1 as D (5 bases). Germline CDR1 is SGHNT and CDR2 is YYREEE (reference sequence). V was clipped by 0 bases and J by 4 bases, with 16 bases between them. CDR3 length: 16 amino acids. CDR3 protein: CASSLGLEGRGTEAFF. The CDR3 DNA reads TGTGCCAGCAGCTTGGGGCTGGAGGGGCGAGGCACTGAAGCTTTCTTT.

The chain links TRBV28 to TRBJ2-1; 9 bases align to TRBD1. Germline V gene sequence: CDR1 MDHEN, CDR2 SYDVKM. The CDR3 length is 14 residues. The V segment lost 8 bases and the J segment 3 bases; nucleotides outside the gene matches: 5. Here the CDR3 reads CASCWGQGYNEQFF. The CDR3 DNA reads TGTGCCAGCTGCTGGGGACAGGGCTACAATGAGCAGTTCTTC.

The chain uses TRBV5-4 and TRBJ1-4, with D uncertain. Trimming took 3 bases from V and 8 from J, leaving 20 bases between them. The CDR3 sequence is 16 residues long. Germline-derived CDR1 and CDR2 are SGHNT and YYREEE (reference sequence). The CDR3 is CASSSLFSGVGEKLFF. CDR3 nucleotides: TGTGCCAGCAGCTCACTATTCTCCGGGGTTGGGGAAAAACTGTTTTTT.